Below, one TCR beta chain is given with its context. Its antigen is unknown. The data originate from a study of blood T cells in healthy people across ages. They isolated at least 6 million PBMCs from each sample. This CDR3 is built from 13 residues. Germline values: CDR1 SQVTM, CDR2 ANQGSEA. V shed 1 base and J shed 2 bases, with 8 bases lying between them. Study results and limitations: Considered underestimates were the diversity estimates obtained from one million T cells.

A second PCR, run for about 7 to 11 cycles, used a sample-barcoded 5' primer plus a J-beta primer mix. Each cDNA molecule, via a template-switch adaptor with 12 random nucleotides, was tagged. Researchers report that each sample yielded at least 3 million CDR3-containing paired-end reads. TCRdb independently ran MiXCR on the 5' RACE reads; one entry per CDR3 protein. The sample shows just over 800,000 distinct CDR3 sequences, around two thirds of them seen only once. The clonotype comes from a man aged 30 to 45 in good health. The gene calls are TRBV29-1 and TRBJ2-5; no definite D call. The sequenced material came from blood. This chain's CDR3 is CSVEGAEQETQYF. The CDR3 DNA follows: TGCAGCGTTGAAGGGGCAGAGCAAGAGACCCAGTACTTC.